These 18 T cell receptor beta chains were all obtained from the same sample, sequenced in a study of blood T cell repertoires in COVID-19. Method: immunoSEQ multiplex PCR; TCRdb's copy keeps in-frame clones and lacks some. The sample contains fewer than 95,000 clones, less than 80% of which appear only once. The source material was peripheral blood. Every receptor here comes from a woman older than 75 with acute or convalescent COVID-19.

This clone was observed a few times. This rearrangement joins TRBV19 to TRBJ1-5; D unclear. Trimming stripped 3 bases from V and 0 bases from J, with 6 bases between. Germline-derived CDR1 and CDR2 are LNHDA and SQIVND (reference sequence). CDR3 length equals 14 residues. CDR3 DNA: TGTGCCAGTAGTATTAGTGATAGCAATCAGCCCCAGCATTTT. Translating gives CASSISDSNQPQHF. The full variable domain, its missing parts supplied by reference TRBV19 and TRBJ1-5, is DGGITQSPKYLFRKEGQNVTLSCEQNLNHDAMYWYRQDPGQGLRLIYYSQIVNDFQKGDIAEGYSVSREKKESFPLTVTSAQKNPTAFYLCASSISDSNQPQHFGDGTRLSIL.

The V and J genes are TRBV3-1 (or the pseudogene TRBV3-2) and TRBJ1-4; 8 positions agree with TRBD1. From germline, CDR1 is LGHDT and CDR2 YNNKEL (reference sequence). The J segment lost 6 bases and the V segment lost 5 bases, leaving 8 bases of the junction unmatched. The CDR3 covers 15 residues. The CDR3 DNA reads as TGTGCCAGCAGCTTGACGGACAGGGTCTATGAAAAACTGTTTTTT. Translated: CASSLTDRVYEKLFF.

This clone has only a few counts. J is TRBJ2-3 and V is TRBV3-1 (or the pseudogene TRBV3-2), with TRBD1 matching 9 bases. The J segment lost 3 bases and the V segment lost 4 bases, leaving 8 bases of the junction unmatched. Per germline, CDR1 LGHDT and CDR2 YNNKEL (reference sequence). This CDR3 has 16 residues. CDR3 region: CASSPDRGYGTDTQYF. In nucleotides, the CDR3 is TGTGCCAGCAGCCCTGACAGGGGGTACGGGACAGATACGCAGTATTTT.

The CDR3 sequence: CASSQDRLNYGYTF. The CDR3 DNA sequence: TGTGCCAGCAGCCAAGACAGATTAAACTATGGCTACACCTTC. The V and J genes are TRBV4-2 and TRBJ1-2; no definite D call. The V and J ends lost 0 bases and 2 bases respectively, with 7 bases between them. The CDR3 extends over 14 amino acids. CDR1 is LGHNA and CDR2 is YNFKEQ in the germline V gene.

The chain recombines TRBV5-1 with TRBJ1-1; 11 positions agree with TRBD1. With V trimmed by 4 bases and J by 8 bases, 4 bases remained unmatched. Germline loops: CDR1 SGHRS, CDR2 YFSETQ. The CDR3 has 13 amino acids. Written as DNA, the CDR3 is TGCGCCAGCAGCATGCGGGACAGGGGGGAAGCTTTCTTT. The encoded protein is CASSMRDRGEAFF.

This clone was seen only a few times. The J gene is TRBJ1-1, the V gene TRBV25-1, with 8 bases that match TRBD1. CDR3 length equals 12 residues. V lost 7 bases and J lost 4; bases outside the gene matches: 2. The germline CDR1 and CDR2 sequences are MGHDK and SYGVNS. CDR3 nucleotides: TGTGCCAGCATCGGACAGGGCACTGAAGCTTTCTTT. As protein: CASIGQGTEAFF. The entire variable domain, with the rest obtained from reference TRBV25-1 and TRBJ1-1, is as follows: EADIYQTPRYLVIGTGKKITLECSQTMGHDKMYWYQQDPGMELHLIHYSYGVNSTEKGDLSSESTVSRIRTEHFPLTLESARPSHTSQYLCASIGQGTEAFFGQGTRLTVV.

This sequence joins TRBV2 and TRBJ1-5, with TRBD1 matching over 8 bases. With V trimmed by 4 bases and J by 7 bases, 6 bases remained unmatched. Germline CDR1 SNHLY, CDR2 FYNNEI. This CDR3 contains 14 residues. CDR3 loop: CASSGDRLGQPQHF. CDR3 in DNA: TGTGCCAGCAGTGGGGACAGGTTGGGCCAGCCCCAGCATTTT.

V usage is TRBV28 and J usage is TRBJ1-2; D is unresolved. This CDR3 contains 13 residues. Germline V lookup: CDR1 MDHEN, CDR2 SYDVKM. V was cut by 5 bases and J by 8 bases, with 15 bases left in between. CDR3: CASSLLYRGGYTF. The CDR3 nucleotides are TGTGCCAGCAGTCTACTTTACCGAGGGGGCTACACCTTC.

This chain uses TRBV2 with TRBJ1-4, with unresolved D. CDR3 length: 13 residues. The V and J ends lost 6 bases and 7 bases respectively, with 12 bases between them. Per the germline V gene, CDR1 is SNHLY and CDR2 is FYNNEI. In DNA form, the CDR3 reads TGTGCCAGCAGACAGATCAATATTGAAAAACTGTTTTTT. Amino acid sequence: CASRQINIEKLFF.

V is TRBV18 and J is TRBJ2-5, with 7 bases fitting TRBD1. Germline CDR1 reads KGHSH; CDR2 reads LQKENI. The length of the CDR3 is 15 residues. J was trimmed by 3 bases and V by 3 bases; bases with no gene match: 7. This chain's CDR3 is CASSPMRGGEETQYF. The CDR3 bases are TGTGCCAGCTCACCGATGAGAGGGGGCGAAGAGACCCAGTACTTC.

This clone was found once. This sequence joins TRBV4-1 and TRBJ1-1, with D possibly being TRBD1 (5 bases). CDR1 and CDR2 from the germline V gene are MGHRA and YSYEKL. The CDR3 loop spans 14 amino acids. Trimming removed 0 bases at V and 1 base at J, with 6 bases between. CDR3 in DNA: TGCGCCAGCAGCCAAGATCAGGGGAACACTGAAGCTTTCTTT. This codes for CASSQDQGNTEAFF.

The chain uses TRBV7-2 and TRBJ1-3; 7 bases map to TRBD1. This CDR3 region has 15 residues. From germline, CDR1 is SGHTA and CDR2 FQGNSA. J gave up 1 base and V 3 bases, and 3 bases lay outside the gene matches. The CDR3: CASSFQGGSGNTIYF. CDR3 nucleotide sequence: TGTGCCAGCAGCTTCCAGGGGGGTTCTGGAAACACCATATATTTT. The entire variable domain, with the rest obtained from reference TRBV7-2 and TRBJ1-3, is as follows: GAGVSQSPSNKVTEKGKDVELRCDPISGHTALYWYRQSLGQGLEFLIYFQGNSAPDKSGLPSDRFSAERTGGSVSTLTIQRTQQEDSAVYLCASSFQGGSGNTIYFGEGSWLTVV.

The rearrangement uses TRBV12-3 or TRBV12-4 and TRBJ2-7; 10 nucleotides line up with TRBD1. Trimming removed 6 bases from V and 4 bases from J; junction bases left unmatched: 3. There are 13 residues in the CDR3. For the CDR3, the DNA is TGTGCCAGCAGGCTGGGACAGGGGTACGAGCAGTACTTC. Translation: CASRLGQGYEQYF.

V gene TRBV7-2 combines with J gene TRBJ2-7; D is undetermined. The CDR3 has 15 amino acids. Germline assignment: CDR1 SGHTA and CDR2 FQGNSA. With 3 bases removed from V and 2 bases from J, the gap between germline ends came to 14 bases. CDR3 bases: TGTGCCAGCAGCTTTGGGTCTCGCGGAACCTACGAGCAGTACTTC. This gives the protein CASSFGSRGTYEQYF.

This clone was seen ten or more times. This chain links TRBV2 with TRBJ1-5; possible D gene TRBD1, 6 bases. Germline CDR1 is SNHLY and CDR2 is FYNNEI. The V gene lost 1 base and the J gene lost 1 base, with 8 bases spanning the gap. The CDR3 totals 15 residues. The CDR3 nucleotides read TGTGCCAGCAGTGAAGACAGGGTAAGCAATCAGCCCCAGCATTTT. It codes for CASSEDRVSNQPQHF.

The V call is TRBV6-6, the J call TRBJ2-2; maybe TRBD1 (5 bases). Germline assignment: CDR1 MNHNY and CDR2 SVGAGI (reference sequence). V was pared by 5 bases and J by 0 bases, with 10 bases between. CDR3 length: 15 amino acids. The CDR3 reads CASSPGHSNTGELFF. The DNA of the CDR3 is TGTGCCAGCAGTCCCGGACACTCGAACACCGGGGAGCTGTTTTTT.

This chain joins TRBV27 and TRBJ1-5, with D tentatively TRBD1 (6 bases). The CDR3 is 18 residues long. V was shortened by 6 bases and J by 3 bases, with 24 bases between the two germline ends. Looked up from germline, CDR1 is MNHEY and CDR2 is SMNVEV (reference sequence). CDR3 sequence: CASSSLNRAIWDNQPQHF. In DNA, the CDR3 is TGTGCCAGCAGCTCATTAAACAGGGCAATTTGGGACAATCAGCCCCAGCATTTT.

The CDR3 is CASHPWDSNIQYF. CDR3 DNA sequence: TGTGCCAGCCACCCGTGGGACTCAAACATTCAGTACTTC. The V call is TRBV7-2, the J call TRBJ2-4, with D possibly TRBD2 on 6 matching bases. The germline V gene encodes CDR1 SGHTA and CDR2 FQGNSA. The germline V and J ends were trimmed by 8 bases and 6 bases, with 14 bases remaining between them. The length of the CDR3 is 13 residues.